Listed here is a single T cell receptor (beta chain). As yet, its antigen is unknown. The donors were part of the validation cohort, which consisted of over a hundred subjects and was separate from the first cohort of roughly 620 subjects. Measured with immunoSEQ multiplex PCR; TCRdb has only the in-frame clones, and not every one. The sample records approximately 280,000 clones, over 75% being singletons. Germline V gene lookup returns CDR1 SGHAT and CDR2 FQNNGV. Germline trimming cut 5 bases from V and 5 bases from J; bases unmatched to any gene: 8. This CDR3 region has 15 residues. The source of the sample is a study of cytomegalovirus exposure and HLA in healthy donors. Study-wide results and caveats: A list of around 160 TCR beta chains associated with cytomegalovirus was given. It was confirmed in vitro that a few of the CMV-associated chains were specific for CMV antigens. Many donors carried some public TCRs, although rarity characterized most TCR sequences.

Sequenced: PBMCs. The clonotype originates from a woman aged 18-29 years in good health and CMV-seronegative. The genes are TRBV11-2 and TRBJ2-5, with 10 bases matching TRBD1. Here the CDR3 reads CASSPSTGGGETQYF. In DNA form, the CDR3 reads TGTGCCAGCAGCCCTTCGACAGGGGGCGGTGAGACCCAGTACTTC.